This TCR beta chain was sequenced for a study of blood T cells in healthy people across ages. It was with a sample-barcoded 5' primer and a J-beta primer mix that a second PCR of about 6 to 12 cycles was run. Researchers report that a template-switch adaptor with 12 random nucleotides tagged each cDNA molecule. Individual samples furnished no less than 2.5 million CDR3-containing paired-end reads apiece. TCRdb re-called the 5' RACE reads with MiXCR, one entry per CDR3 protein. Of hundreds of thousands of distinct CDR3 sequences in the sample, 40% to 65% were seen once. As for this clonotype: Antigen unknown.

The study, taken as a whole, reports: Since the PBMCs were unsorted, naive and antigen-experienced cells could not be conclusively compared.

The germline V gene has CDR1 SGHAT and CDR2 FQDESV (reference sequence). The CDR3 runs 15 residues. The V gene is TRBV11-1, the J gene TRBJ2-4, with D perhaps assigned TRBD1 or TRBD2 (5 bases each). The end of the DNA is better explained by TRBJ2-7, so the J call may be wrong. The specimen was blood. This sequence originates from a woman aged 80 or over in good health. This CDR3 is CASSATGTKVYEQYF. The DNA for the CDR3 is TGTGCCAGCAGCGCAACCGGGACGAAAGTCTACGAGCAGTACTTC.